Given below is one T cell receptor (beta chain) in context. Its specificity is not known. Amplification of TCR alpha and beta CDR3 regions from RNA used iRepertoire nested multiplex PCR. Tissue mRNA or PBMC total RNA, roughly 90-450 ng, went into one-step reverse transcription and amplification. TCRdb fed the multiplex PCR reads into MiXCR, producing one record per CDR3 protein. The sample records some 1,500 distinct CDR3 sequences, 65% to 85% being singletons. The data derive from a study of glioma-infiltrating T cells. Overall study results and limits: Tissue and blood shared very few CDR3 sequences. Non-neoplastic patients had below-expected tissue-blood divergence, while all gliomas exceeded expectation.

Unmatched junction bases numbered 4, after V lost 0 bases and J lost 4 bases. Germline-derived CDR1 and CDR2 are SGHTA and FQGNSA. This CDR3 spans 16 amino acids. The clonotype originates from a human donor with low-grade glioma or glioblastoma, undergoing nonglioma brain surgery, or in good health (not recorded which). Some clones in this sample may be carry-over from other donors' samples. The sample taken for sequencing was glioma tissue, nonneoplastic brain tissue, or PBMCs (not recorded which). The V and J genes are TRBV7-2 and TRBJ2-7, with TRBD1 matching 12 bases. CDR3 residues: CASSLAGTGGDYEQYF. Here the CDR3 DNA reads TGTGCCAGCAGCTTAGCGGGGACAGGGGGCGATTACGAGCAGTACTTC.